The sequence of this T cell receptor (beta chain) was determined in a study of T cells expressing NK-cell markers. At the level of the study: Sorted T-cell subsets CD3+CD56+NKG2C+, CD3+CD56+NKG2C- and CD3+CD56-NKG2C+ were TCR beta-sequenced. General observations from the study: A few of the donors also had these clonotypes leading their CD3+CD56-NKG2C+ fraction.

On this clonotype: What it binds is not known.

CDR1 and CDR2 (germline): SEHNR, FQNEAQ (reference sequence). CDR3 size: 14 residues. Libraries used 5'RACE template switching adding universal primer site and UMIs. TCRdb reworked the 5' RACE reads into one entry per CDR3 protein, no DNA. Here the sample table reports 160,000 or so distinct CDR3 sequences. Input material: blood T cells: a sorted CD56 or NKG2C T cell subset, CD4+ or CD8+ T cells, or bulk PBMC T cells (not recorded which). The sequence came from a woman aged 18 to 75 in good health. The rearrangement joins TRBV7-9 to TRBJ2-5; the D call from TCRdb, TRBD1, cannot be confirmed without DNA. The CDR3 here is CASSRGDQAETQYF.